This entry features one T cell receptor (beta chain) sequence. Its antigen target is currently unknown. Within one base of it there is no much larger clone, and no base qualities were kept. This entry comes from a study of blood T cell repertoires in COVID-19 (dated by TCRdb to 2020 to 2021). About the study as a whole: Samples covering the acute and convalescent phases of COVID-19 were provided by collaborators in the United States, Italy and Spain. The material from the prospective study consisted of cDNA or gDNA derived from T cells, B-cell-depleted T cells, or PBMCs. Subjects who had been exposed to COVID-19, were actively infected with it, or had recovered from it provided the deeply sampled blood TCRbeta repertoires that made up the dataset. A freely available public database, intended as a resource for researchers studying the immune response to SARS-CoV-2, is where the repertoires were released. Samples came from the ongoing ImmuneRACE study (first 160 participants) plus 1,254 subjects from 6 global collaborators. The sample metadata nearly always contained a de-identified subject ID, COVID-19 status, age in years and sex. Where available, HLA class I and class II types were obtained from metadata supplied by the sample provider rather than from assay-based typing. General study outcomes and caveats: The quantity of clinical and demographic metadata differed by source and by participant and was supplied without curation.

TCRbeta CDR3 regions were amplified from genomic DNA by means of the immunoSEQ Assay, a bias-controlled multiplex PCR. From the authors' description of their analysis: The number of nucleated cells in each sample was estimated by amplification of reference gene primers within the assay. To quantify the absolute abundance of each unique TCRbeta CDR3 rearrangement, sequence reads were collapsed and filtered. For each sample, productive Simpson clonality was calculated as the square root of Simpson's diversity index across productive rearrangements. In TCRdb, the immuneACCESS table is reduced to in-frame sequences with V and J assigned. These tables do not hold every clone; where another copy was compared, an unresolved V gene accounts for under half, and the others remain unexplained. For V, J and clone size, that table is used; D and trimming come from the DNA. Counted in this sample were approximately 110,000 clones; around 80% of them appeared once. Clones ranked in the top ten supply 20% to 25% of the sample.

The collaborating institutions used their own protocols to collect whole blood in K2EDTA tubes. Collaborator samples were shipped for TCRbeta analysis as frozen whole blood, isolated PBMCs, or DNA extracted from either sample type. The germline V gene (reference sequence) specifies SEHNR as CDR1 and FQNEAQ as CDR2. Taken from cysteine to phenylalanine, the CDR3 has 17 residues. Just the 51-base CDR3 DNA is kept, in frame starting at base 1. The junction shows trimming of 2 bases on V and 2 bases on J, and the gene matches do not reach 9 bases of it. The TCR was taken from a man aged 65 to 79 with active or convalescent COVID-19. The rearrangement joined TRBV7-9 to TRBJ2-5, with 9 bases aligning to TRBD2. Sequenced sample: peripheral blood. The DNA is TGTGCCAGCAGCTTAATGGGTAGCGGGGGTCCTCAAGAGACCCAGTACTTC. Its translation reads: CASSLMGSGGPQETQYF.